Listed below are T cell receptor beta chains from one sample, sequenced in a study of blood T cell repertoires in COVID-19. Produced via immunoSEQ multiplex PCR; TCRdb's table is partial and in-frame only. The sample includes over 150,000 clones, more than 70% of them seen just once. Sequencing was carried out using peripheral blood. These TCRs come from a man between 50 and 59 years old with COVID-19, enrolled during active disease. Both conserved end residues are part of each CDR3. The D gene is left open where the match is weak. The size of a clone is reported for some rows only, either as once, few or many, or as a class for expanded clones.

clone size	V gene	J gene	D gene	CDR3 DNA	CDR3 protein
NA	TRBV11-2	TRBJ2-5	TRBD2	TGTGCCAGCAGCTTAGTAGCGGGGGGAGAGACCCAGTACTTC	CASSLVAGGETQYF
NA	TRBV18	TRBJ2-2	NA	TGTGCCAGCTCAACGGGACTGTTCACCGGGGAGCTGTTTTTT	CASSTGLFTGELFF
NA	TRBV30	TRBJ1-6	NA	TGTGCCTGGAGCAGGGAAGTGGATAATTCACCCCTCCACTTT	CAWSREVDNSPLHF
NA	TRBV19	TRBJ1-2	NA	TGTGCCAGTAGTATGGGGGGTGTCTATGGCTACACCTTC	CASSMGGVYGYTF
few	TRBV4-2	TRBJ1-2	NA	TGTGCCAGCAGCCAAGAGTCAGCAGGCTATGGCTACACCTTC	CASSQESAGYGYTF
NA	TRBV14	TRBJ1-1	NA	TGTGCCAGCAGCCCGAGCGTGAACACTGAAGCTTTCTTT	CASSPSVNTEAFF
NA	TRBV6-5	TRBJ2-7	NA	TGTGCCAGCAGTCTTACCGGGGACACCTACGAGCAGTACTTC	CASSLTGDTYEQYF
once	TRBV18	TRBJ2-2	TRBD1	TGTGCCAGCTCACCTGAGACAGGGGTATCAACCGGGGAGCTGTTTTTT	CASSPETGVSTGELFF
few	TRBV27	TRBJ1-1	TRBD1	TGTGCCAGCACCCCAGGACAGGGGGCGAGGACTGAAGCTTTCTTT	CASTPGQGARTEAFF
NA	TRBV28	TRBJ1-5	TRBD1	TGTGCCAGCAGTCCCTGGGACAGGGGCAATCAGCCCCAGCATTTT	CASSPWDRGNQPQHF
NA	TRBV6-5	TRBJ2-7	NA	TGTGCCAGCAGCGCCCCCGGCAGGGTGGGGGAGCAGTACTTC	CASSAPGRVGEQYF
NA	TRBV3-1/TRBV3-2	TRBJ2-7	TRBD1	TGTGCCAGCAGCCGCGTAGGACAGGGCTACGAGCAGTACTTC	CASSRVGQGYEQYF
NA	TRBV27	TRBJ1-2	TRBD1	TGTGCCAGCCATGACGGCAGGGGGGTCTATGGCTACACCTTC	CASHDGRGVYGYTF
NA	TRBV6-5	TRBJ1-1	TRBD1	TGTGCCAGCAGTTACGGTCGGACAGGGATGAGTGCTTTCTTT	CASSYGRTGMSAFF
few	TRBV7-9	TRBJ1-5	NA	TGTGCCAGCAGCTTTGACAGCCCCAATCAGCCCCAGCATTTT	CASSFDSPNQPQHF
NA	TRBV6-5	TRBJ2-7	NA	TGTGCCAGCAGTATAGGGGATCGCTACGAGCAGTACTTC	CASSIGDRYEQYF
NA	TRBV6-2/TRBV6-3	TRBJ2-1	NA	TGTGCCAGCAGTTACCCGGACAGGAACCGGAGGGGTTCGATACATGAGCAGTTCTTC	CASSYPDRNRRGSIHEQFF
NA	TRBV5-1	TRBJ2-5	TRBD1	TGCGCCAGCAGCTCTAACAGGGGCGGGGAGACCCAGTACTTC	CASSSNRGGETQYF
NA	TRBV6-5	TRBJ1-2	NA	TGTGCCAGCAGTTACTCTATTACACTTTCTAAGCGAGGCTACACCTTC	CASSYSITLSKRGYTF
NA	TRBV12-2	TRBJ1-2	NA	TGTGCAAGTCGCTTAGAAGCCCGGCGGTGCTACACCTTC	CASRLEARRCYTF
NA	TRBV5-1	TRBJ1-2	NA	TGCGCCAGCAGCTTGAACGGGGTCCACTCCGGCTACACCTTC	CASSLNGVHSGYTF
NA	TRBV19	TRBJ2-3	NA	TGTGCCAGTAGTCTGGGGACTGCCACAGATACGCAGTATTTT	CASSLGTATDTQYF
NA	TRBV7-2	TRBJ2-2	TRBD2	TGTGCCAGCAGCTTAAGCGGGGGTTGGAACACCGGGGAGCTGTTTTTT	CASSLSGGWNTGELFF
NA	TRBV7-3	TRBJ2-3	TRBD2	TGTGCCAGCAGAGCGGGGGCCGGGGATACGCAGTATTTT	CASRAGAGDTQYF
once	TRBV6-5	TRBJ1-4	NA	TGTGCCAGCAGCGACCGCCGAACAGCTAATGAAAAACTGTTTTTT	CASSDRRTANEKLFF
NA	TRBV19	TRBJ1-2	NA	TGTGCCAGTACCCCACGCCCCGACAGGAACTATGGCTACACCTTC	CASTPRPDRNYGYTF
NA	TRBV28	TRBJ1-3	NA	TGTGCCAGCACCCAACTCCTCTCTGGAAACACCATATATTTT	CASTQLLSGNTIYF
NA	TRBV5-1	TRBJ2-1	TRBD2	TGCGCCAGCAGCTTGGTCGGGACTAGCGGGAGCATGTTTTACAATGAGCAGTTCTTC	CASSLVGTSGSMFYNEQFF
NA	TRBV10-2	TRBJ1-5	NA	TGCGCCAGCAGTGAGTCGACAGAGTTCAATCAGCCCCAGCATTTT	CASSESTEFNQPQHF
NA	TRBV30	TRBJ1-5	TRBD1	TGTGCCTGGAGTGCCGGGACAGGGAGCAATCAGCCCCAGCATTTT	CAWSAGTGSNQPQHF
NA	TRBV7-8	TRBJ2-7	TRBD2	TGTGCCAGCAGCTTAGCGTGGGAGGGGTACAACGAGCAGTACTTC	CASSLAWEGYNEQYF
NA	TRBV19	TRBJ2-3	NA	TGTGCCAGTAGTAAAGGACAGAAGGCCAATACGCAGTATTTT	CASSKGQKANTQYF
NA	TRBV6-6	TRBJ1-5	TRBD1	TGTGCCAGCTGCGGGACAGTGAATCAGCCCCAGCATTTT	CASCGTVNQPQHF
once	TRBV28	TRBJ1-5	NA	TGTGCCAGCAGTTTATGGCCTACAGTCAATCAGCCCCAGCATTTT	CASSLWPTVNQPQHF
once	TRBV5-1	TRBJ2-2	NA	TGCGCCAGCAGCTTGGGGACGGAGGCTAACACCGGGGAGCTGTTTTTT	CASSLGTEANTGELFF
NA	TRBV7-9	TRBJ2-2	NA	TGTGCCAGCAGCTCCCCGGGTACCGGGGAGCTGTTTTTT	CASSSPGTGELFF
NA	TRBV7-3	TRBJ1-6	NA	TGTGCCAGCAGCCCATCACAGGAGGGGACCCTCCACTTT	CASSPSQEGTLHF
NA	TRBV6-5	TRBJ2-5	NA	TGTGCCAGCATGCGGGGGCCGGGGGAGACCCAGTACTTC	CASMRGPGETQYF
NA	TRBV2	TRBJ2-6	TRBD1	TGTGGGGGACAGGGTATATCTGGGGCCAACGTCCTGACTTTC	CGGQGISGANVLTF
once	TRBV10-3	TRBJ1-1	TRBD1	TGTGCCATCAGTGAGGTTGGGACAGCAGAAGCTTTCTTT	CAISEVGTAEAFF
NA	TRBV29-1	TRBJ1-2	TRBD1	TGCAGCGTGCCGGACAGGGCGGGGGTTCCTATGAGATACACCTTC	CSVPDRAGVPMRYTF